A selection of T cell receptor beta chains follows, all from one sample in a study of early T cells in non-severe SARS-CoV-2 infection. TCRdb re-called the 5' RACE reads through MiXCR, storing one row per CDR3 protein. Found here are 50,000 or so distinct CDR3 sequences, approximately 8% of them singletons; the top ten hold about 9.2%. Sequenced material: whole blood. These receptors were obtained from an adult who was a healthcare worker with PCR-confirmed SARS-CoV-2 infection or an uninfected control (not recorded which). The conserved cysteine and the conserved F or W are not part of the CDR3 here. D genes are given only for firm matches.

V gene | D gene | CDR3 protein
TRBV5-1 | . | ASSLTGGPRETQY
TRBV12-3/TRBV12-4 | TRBD2 | ASSSRTSGANNEQF
TRBV9 | . | ASSPRRGGNEQF
TRBV2 | . | ASSETALAAASPYNEQF
TRBV7-2 | . | ASSSRTPNTEAF
TRBV11-2 | . | ASSLEWGTPEEI
TRBV19 | TRBD1 | ASRTGINNEQF
TRBV6-6 | TRBD2 | ASSSPGLAGGRGQETQY
TRBV7-6 | . | ASLPFGAQETQY
TRBV4-1 | . | ASSQEVGRGRPQH
TRBV28 | . | ASSPPGYRGYT
TRBV7-3 | . | ASSSLRDTTFLYSNQPQH
TRBV27 | TRBD1 | ASSLSSGGNQPQH
TRBV5-4 | TRBD1 | ASSFGTGIVDEQY
TRBV11-3 | TRBD2 | ASSHSGGGYGMNEQF
TRBV4-1 | . | ASSEGPDSYEQY
TRBV24-1 | . | ATSDPGAADEKLF
TRBV5-6 | TRBD2 | ASRNRLAPRETQY
TRBV7-8 | . | ASSLGTPATEAF
TRBV20-1 | . | SARGERTPNEQF
TRBV6-5 | TRBD1 | ASSFEVGQALYGYT
TRBV25-1 | TRBD2 | ASSEFLGLAGGEDTGELF
TRBV20-1 | . | SARDSTHNEQF
TRBV7-2 | . | ASSLNWANYGYT
TRBV5-4 | . | ASSGGGREQY
TRBV14 | TRBD2 | ASSQGYSGRGQF
TRBV11-1 | . | ASSLAHGATDTQY
TRBV3-1 | . | ASSHSTGNTEAF
TRBV25-1 | . | ASRPRGLGETQY